This section outlines one T cell receptor (beta chain) sequence together with its context. The data derive from a study of cytomegalovirus exposure and HLA in healthy donors. Per germline, CDR1 SGHTA and CDR2 FQGNSA. V lost 4 bases, J lost 4 bases, and 13 bases stayed unmatched. The length of the CDR3 is 18 residues. PCR primers comprised 60 Vbeta and 13 Jbeta primers. Sequenced by immunoSEQ multiplex PCR; TCRdb stores in-frame clones only, minus some. The sample comprises under 200,000 clones, around 79% of which are singletons, and about 14% rests with the top ten. The study sampled nominally healthy donors, though unrecorded immune exposures were likely.

The sequencing sample was made of PBMCs. The TCR originated in a man between 45 and 60 years old in good health and CMV-seropositive. The V gene is TRBV7-2, the J gene TRBJ2-2; 9 positions match TRBD2. CDR3 residues: CASSSQSLAGDITGELFF. The CDR3, as DNA: TGTGCCAGCAGCTCACAATCTTTAGCGGGGGATATCACCGGGGAGCTGTTTTTT.